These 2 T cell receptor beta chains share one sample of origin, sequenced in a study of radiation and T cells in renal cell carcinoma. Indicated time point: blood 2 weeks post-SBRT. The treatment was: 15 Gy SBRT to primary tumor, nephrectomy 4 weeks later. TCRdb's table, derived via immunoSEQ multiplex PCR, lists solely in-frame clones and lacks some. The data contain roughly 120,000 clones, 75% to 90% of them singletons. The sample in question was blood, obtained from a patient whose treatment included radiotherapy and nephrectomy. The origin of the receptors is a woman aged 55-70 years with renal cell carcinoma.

CDR3: CASRGGGNEQYF. The CDR3, as DNA: TGTGCCAGCAGGGGAGGGGGAAACGAGCAGTACTTC. J is TRBJ2-7 and V is TRBV2; D perhaps matches TRBD2 (7 bases). Germline V gene sequence: CDR1 SNHLY, CDR2 FYNNEI. The germline V and J ends were trimmed by 6 bases and 5 bases, with 11 bases remaining between them. This CDR3 contains 12 residues.

The CDR3: CASSLGPAGTDTQYF. For the CDR3, the DNA is TGTGCCAGCAGCCTCGGACCCGCGGGAACAGATACGCAGTATTTT. This chain links TRBV2 with TRBJ2-3; weak D call: TRBD2 (6 bases). V was pared by 6 bases and J by 3 bases, with 16 bases between. This CDR3 region has 15 residues. Germline CDR1 and CDR2: SNHLY and FYNNEI.